These 7 T cell receptor beta chains came from one sample sequenced in a study of cytomegalovirus exposure and HLA in healthy donors. Assay: immunoSEQ multiplex PCR; the TCRdb copy retains only in-frame clones and omits some. The sample consists of roughly 200,000 clones, about 81% of them appearing once. Material for sequencing was PBMCs. The receptors were sampled from a woman aged 30 to 39 in good health and CMV-seronegative.

The chain recombines TRBV27 with TRBJ2-2, with 9 bases identical to TRBD2. Germline assignment: CDR1 MNHEY and CDR2 SMNVEV (reference sequence). Germline trimming cut 6 bases from V and 6 bases from J; bases unmatched to any gene: 5. This CDR3 is built from 14 residues. DNA of the CDR3: TGTGCCAGCAGGACGGCGGGGGGGCCCGGGGAGCTGTTTTTT. Its protein is CASRTAGGPGELFF.

The rearrangement links TRBV4-1 to TRBJ2-3; 8 bases are shared with TRBD2. The germline gives CDR1 MGHRA, CDR2 YSYEKL. The trim removed 3 bases at V and 3 bases at J, leaving 11 bases unmatched. This CDR3 spans 17 amino acids. The CDR3 nucleotides are TGCGCCAGCAGCCACTCGGGTACGGGAGGGCCTACAGATACGCAGTATTTT. Its translation: CASSHSGTGGPTDTQYF.

Worth noting for this clone: The same CDR3 arises from other DNA sequences in this sample as well. V gene TRBV29-1 combines with J gene TRBJ1-5; TRBD1 matches at 9 bases. The length of the CDR3 is 13 residues. Germline assignment: CDR1 SQVTM and CDR2 ANQGSEA. V was clipped by 4 bases and J by 7 bases; unmatched bases: 5. CDR3: CSVGGTGNQPQHF. For the CDR3, the DNA is TGCAGCGTTGGGGGGACAGGGAACCAGCCCCAGCATTTT.

The chain uses TRBV5-1 and TRBJ2-6; 10 bases map to TRBD2. The CDR3 loop spans 19 amino acids. The V gene's germline CDR1 is SGHRS and CDR2 YFSETQ. The V gene end was trimmed by 2 bases and the J gene end by 0 bases; junction bases not matched to a gene: 8. The CDR3 is CASSLGSGGSLSGANVLTF. DNA for the CDR3: TGCGCCAGCAGCTTAGGTAGCGGGGGGTCCCTCTCTGGGGCCAACGTCCTGACTTTC.

In regard to this clone: The sample has other DNA sequences that encode this CDR3 too. The CDR3 region has the DNA TGTGCCAGCAGCCCCGGACAGGGCAATTCACCCCTCCACTTT. Translation: CASSPGQGNSPLHF. J is TRBJ1-6 and V is TRBV7-9; 8 bases agree with TRBD1. Germline trimming cut 5 bases from V and 7 bases from J; bases unmatched to any gene: 4. The CDR3 spans 14 residues. CDR1 SEHNR and CDR2 FQNEAQ come from the germline V gene (reference sequence).

This chain connects TRBV27 to TRBJ2-2, with 9 bases fitting TRBD2. CDR1 MNHEY and CDR2 SMNVEV come from the germline V gene (reference sequence). The CDR3 has 15 amino acids. The junction had 4 bases not matched to a gene; V was cut back by 3 bases and J by 5 bases. This chain's CDR3 is CASSLVAGATGELFF. CDR3 nucleotides: TGTGCCAGCAGTTTGGTAGCGGGAGCTACCGGGGAGCTGTTTTTT.

As to this clone: An end of the junction differs from the germline gene, which may be a read error. This chain uses TRBV11-2 with TRBJ1-6; 7 bases are shared with TRBD1. The CDR3 totals 13 residues. CDR1 is SGHAT, CDR2 FQNNGV, per germline. The CDR3 region has the DNA TGTGCCAGCAGCTTAGTTCAAGGGCAGGGGGTAAACTTT. It translates to CASSLVQGQGVNF.